A selection of T cell receptor beta chains follows, all from one sample in a study of shared clonotypes between healthy human individuals. TCRdb keeps only in-frame clones here, not all; method: immunoSEQ multiplex PCR. The sample shows 330,000 or so clones, more than 60% of them seen only once. Specimen: memory CD4+ T cells sorted from blood. The receptors stem from a man aged 25 to 40 in good health. The CDR3 runs from the conserved cysteine through the conserved F or W. Each record gives: clone size, J gene, V gene, D gene, CDR3 DNA, CDR3 protein. D genes are given only for firm matches. Size values are once, few and many counts, or a class for expanded clones, and some rows have none.

- TRBJ2-7 TRBV4-3 - TGCGCCAGCAGCCGAGACAGTTCGTCCTACGAGCAGTACTTC CASSRDSSSYEQYF
many TRBJ1-2 TRBV18 TRBD1 TGTGCCAGCTCACCAGGGTCGGCATTCGGCCAGGGGGATGGCTACACCTTC CASSPGSAFGQGDGYTF
- TRBJ1-5 TRBV6-1 TRBD1 TGTGCCAGCAGTGAAACAGGGGCCAGCAATCAGCCCCAGCATTTT CASSETGASNQPQHF
few TRBJ2-2 TRBV7-2 - TGTGCCAGCAGCCACGACAGAACGAACACCGGGGAGCTGTTTTTT CASSHDRTNTGELFF
few TRBJ2-1 TRBV6-6 - TGTGCCAGCAGAACAGACAGACCGGAGCAGTTCTTC CASRTDRPEQFF
- TRBJ2-5 TRBV29-1 TRBD2 TGCAGCGTTGGGGGAGGGCTTCTCCAAGAGACCCAGTACTTC CSVGGGLLQETQYF
- TRBJ2-7 TRBV19 - TGTGCCAGTAGTCCCCGACAGAGCTCCTACGAGCAGTACTTC CASSPRQSSYEQYF
- TRBJ2-1 TRBV11-2 - TGTGCCAGCAGCAATATTAAAAACAGGGCGATCAATGAGCAGTTCTTC CASSNIKNRAINEQFF
- TRBJ1-5 TRBV28 - TGTGCCAGCAGCTTGAATACAGGTCTTACCAATCAGCCCCAGCATTTT CASSLNTGLTNQPQHF
once TRBJ1-5 TRBV18 TRBD1 TGTGCCAGCTCAAAGGACAGGGTCAATCAGCCCCAGCATTTT CASSKDRVNQPQHF
- TRBJ2-1 TRBV19 TRBD2 TGTGCCAGTAGTATAGATCGACGGCGGGAGACGATATACAATGAGCAGTTCTTC CASSIDRRRETIYNEQFF
- TRBJ2-7 TRBV6-5 - TGTGCCGTCACGGCAGGGCTAGAGTCCTACGAGCAGTACTTC CAVTAGLESYEQYF
- TRBJ2-3 TRBV10-3 TRBD2 TGTGCCATCAGATCCGGGACTAGCGGGAGAATAGATACGCAGTATTTT CAIRSGTSGRIDTQYF
- TRBJ2-3 TRBV5-1 - TGCGCCAGCAGCTTGACGACAGATACGCAGTATTTT CASSLTTDTQYF
- TRBJ2-3 TRBV7-9 TRBD2 TGTGCCAGCAGCTTAGGACTAGCGGTAGATACGCAGTATTTT CASSLGLAVDTQYF
many TRBJ2-3 TRBV9 TRBD1 TGTGCCAGCAGCGTAGAGGGGGCCATGAGCACAGATACGCAGTATTTT CASSVEGAMSTDTQYF
- TRBJ2-7 TRBV11-2 - TGTGCCAGCAGCTTACAGGTCAGCACCTACGAGCAGTACTTC CASSLQVSTYEQYF
- TRBJ2-1 TRBV18 TRBD2 TGTGCCAGCTCAAAGCGGGAGATAGAGTACAATGAGCAGTTCTTC CASSKREIEYNEQFF
- TRBJ2-7 TRBV28 TRBD2 TGTGCCAGCACCGAACCCCGGTCGGCTAGCGGGAACTACGAGCAGTACTTC CASTEPRSASGNYEQYF
- TRBJ2-1 TRBV10-1 TRBD1 TGCGCCAGCAGCGACAGGGGCAATGAGCAGTTCTTC CASSDRGNEQFF
- TRBJ1-2 TRBV29-1 - TGCAGCGTTGAATTCGGGTTCTATGGCTACACCTTC CSVEFGFYGYTF
- TRBJ2-5 TRBV19 - TGTGCCAGTAGTCTAGGCCCCAAAGAGACCCAGTACTTC CASSLGPKETQYF
few TRBJ2-7 TRBV7-7 TRBD2 TGTGCTAGCAGCTTAGAGTACGGACTAGTTTACGAGCAGTACTTC CASSLEYGLVYEQYF
- TRBJ2-7 TRBV9 TRBD2 TGTGCCATAGGGAGGGCACGGGATCAAACCTCCTACGAGCAGTACTTC CAIGRARDQTSYEQYF
- TRBJ2-2 TRBV9 TRBD2 TGTGCCAGCAGCGTATCTAGCGGAAACACCGGGGAGCTGTTTTTT CASSVSSGNTGELFF
- TRBJ2-7 TRBV6-6 TRBD1 TGTGCCAGCAGTTACTCGATACAGGACAGGGGCCACGAGCAGTACTTC CASSYSIQDRGHEQYF
- TRBJ2-7 TRBV5-4 TRBD1 TGTGCCAGCAGCCTAGACAGGGGTACCTACGAGCAGTACTTC CASSLDRGTYEQYF
- TRBJ2-1 TRBV15 - TGTGCCACCAGCTTGGGGGAGTTCTACAATGAGCAGTTCTTC CATSLGEFYNEQFF
- TRBJ2-7 TRBV7-9 - TGTGCCAGCAGCCCTTCCTTAGGACGGCCGGACGAGCAGTACTTC CASSPSLGRPDEQYF
- TRBJ1-2 TRBV4-3 TRBD1 TGCGCCAGCAGCCTCCGGACAGGGGGCTCTAGCTATGGCTACACCTTC CASSLRTGGSSYGYTF
- TRBJ2-1 TRBV7-8 TRBD2 TGTGCCAGCAGCTTACTACTTGGGCGGGAGGGGCAATACAATGAGCAGTTCTTC CASSLLLGREGQYNEQFF
- TRBJ2-1 TRBV11-2 TRBD2 TGTGCCAGCAGCTTAGAGGGACTAGTGTACAATGAGCAGTTCTTC CASSLEGLVYNEQFF